This entry lists 21 T cell receptor beta chains sequenced from one sample in a study of regulatory T cells in long-lasting Graves disease. iRepertoire HTBI primers and Arm-PCR of CDR3 regions built TCR beta libraries. TCRdb itself ran the multiplex PCR reads through MiXCR, one entry per CDR3 protein. The sample comprises about 560,000 distinct CDR3 sequences, about 16% of which are singletons, and around 12% rests with the top ten. Noted time point: newly diagnosed GD, antithyroid drugs for less than 3 months. Generation of the TCR library employed RNA extracted from PBMCs. In addition, the sample was reused for a study of T cells in Graves' hyperthyroidism and ophthalmopathy.

The input for sequencing was peripheral blood mononuclear cells (PBMCs), taken at new diagnosis, from a patient treated with antithyroid drugs. The receptors were gathered from a man between 18 and 29 years old with Graves disease.

This clonotype was seen a handful of times. In DNA form, the CDR3 reads TGTGCCGGATCTTCGGGACAGGGGAGGTACGAGCAGTACTTC. Protein: CAGSSGQGRYEQYF. V gene TRBV6-1 combines with J gene TRBJ2-7; 10 nucleotides line up with TRBD1. The length of the CDR3 is 14 residues. Trimming at V came to 11 bases and at J to 4 bases, leaving 11 bases not matched to a gene. CDR1 is MNHNS, CDR2 SASEGT, per germline.

This clonotype has a handful of counts. V gene TRBV24-1 combines with J gene TRBJ2-5; D is perhaps TRBD2 (6 bases). V gave up 9 bases and J gave up 0 bases, with 10 bases separating them. Germline V gives CDR1 KGHDR, CDR2 SFDVKD. The CDR3 has 13 amino acids. CDR3 sequence (DNA): TGTGCCACCCGGGAGCAGAACCAAGAGACCCAGTACTTC. It translates to CATREQNQETQYF.

This clonotype was detected ten times or more. V usage is TRBV20-1 and J usage is TRBJ1-5; 12 bases align to TRBD1. Germline V gene lookup returns CDR1 DFQATT and CDR2 SNEGSKA (reference sequence). Germline trimming cut 0 bases from V and 10 bases from J; bases unmatched to any gene: 13. The CDR3 runs to 17 residues. CDR3 protein: CSARDPRWGQGAPPQHF. For the CDR3, the DNA is TGCAGTGCTAGAGATCCGCGTTGGGGACAGGGGGCCCCTCCCCAGCATTTT.

The chain links TRBV18 to TRBJ2-1; D is undetermined. Germline loops: CDR1 KGHSH, CDR2 LQKENI. This CDR3 spans 14 amino acids. The V end was cut by 3 bases, the J end by 5 bases, with 11 bases between. The CDR3 DNA reads as TGTGCCAGCTCACCTCTCCCAGGCCACAATGAGCAGTTCTTC. It codes for CASSPLPGHNEQFF.

Ten or more counts support this clonotype. The rearrangement links TRBV6-2 or TRBV6-3 to TRBJ2-3; the match to TRBD2 covers 8 bases. Germline V lookup: CDR1 MNHEY, CDR2 SVGEGT. The CDR3 runs to 17 residues. V gave up 2 bases and J gave up 3 bases; unmatched junction bases: 10. The CDR3 is CASSYPPLADETDTQYF. CDR3 DNA: TGTGCCAGCAGTTACCCCCCACTAGCGGACGAGACAGATACGCAGTATTTT.

This clonotype was counted a few times. This CDR3 reads CASSIQGAGTGELFF. The CDR3 coding sequence is TGCGCCAGCAGCATACAGGGGGCCGGCACCGGGGAGCTGTTTTTT. This chain connects TRBV5-1 to TRBJ2-2; 9 bases agree with TRBD1. Germline V gene lookup returns CDR1 SGHRS and CDR2 YFSETQ. With 4 bases clipped from V and 4 bases from J, the junction kept 5 bases outside the gene matches. This CDR3 has 15 residues.

There are a few counts of this clonotype. The V call is TRBV11-2, the J call TRBJ2-1; 9 bases map to TRBD2. J gave up 6 bases and V 6 bases, and 12 bases lay outside the gene matches. CDR3 length equals 16 residues. Germline CDR1 SGHAT, CDR2 FQNNGV. The CDR3 loop reads CASSLPPGLAINEQFF. The CDR3 DNA reads as TGTGCCAGCAGTTTACCTCCGGGACTAGCCATCAATGAGCAGTTCTTC.

The table lists this clonotype with many counts. The chain is built from TRBV5-1 and TRBJ2-7, with D possibly being TRBD2 (6 bases). The germline V and J ends were trimmed by 4 bases and 6 bases, with 8 bases remaining between them. Germline values: CDR1 SGHRS, CDR2 YFSETQ. CDR3 length: 11 amino acids. CDR3 amino acids: CASSRDSEQYF. The CDR3, as DNA: TGCGCCAGCAGCCGGGACTCCGAGCAGTACTTC.

At least ten counts were recorded for this clonotype. The chain has TRBV20-1 and TRBJ2-1, with TRBD2 identical over 10 bases. J lost 6 bases, V lost 0 bases, and 5 bases had no gene match. Germline V gene sequence: CDR1 DFQATT, CDR2 SNEGSKA (reference sequence). This CDR3 contains 15 residues. CDR3 DNA sequence: TGCAGTGCTAGAGATCCACTAGCGGGAAGCAATGAGCAGTTCTTC. It translates to CSARDPLAGSNEQFF.

This clonotype was seen a few times. The gene calls are TRBV7-3 and TRBJ2-7; 9 nucleotides agree with TRBD2. The trim removed 0 bases at V and 3 bases at J, leaving 6 bases unmatched. Germline CDR1 SGHTA, CDR2 FQGTGA. The CDR3 has 16 amino acids. The CDR3 region is CASSLTGGRGIYEQYF. The DNA for the CDR3 is TGTGCCAGCAGCTTAACGGGCGGGAGGGGGATCTACGAGCAGTACTTC.

This clonotype was seen many times. The V gene is TRBV5-1, the J gene TRBJ2-7; D unclear. The V end was cut by 1 base, the J end by 2 bases, with 7 bases between. There are 13 residues in the CDR3. CDR1 is SGHRS and CDR2 is YFSETQ in the germline V gene. The CDR3: CASSLTAPYEQYF. The CDR3 nucleotides read TGCGCCAGCAGCTTGACGGCACCCTACGAGCAGTACTTC.

This clonotype was observed many times. The V call is TRBV5-1, the J call TRBJ2-1; the D is unclear. The V gene's germline CDR1 is SGHRS and CDR2 YFSETQ. The CDR3 runs 13 residues. V dropped 0 bases and J dropped 3 bases, with 4 bases sitting between them. CDR3: CASSLGDYNEQFF. CDR3 nucleotides: TGCGCCAGCAGCTTGGGGGACTACAATGAGCAGTTCTTC.

This clonotype was detected ten times or more. This sequence joins TRBV5-1 and TRBJ2-2; unclear D gene. Deletions cut 0 bases from V and 0 bases from J, with 6 bases between. CDR3 size: 15 residues. The germline V gene encodes CDR1 SGHRS and CDR2 YFSETQ. The CDR3 DNA reads TGCGCCAGCAGCTTGGCGCAAACGAACACCGGGGAGCTGTTTTTT. Translated: CASSLAQTNTGELFF.

This clonotype was seen more than once but under ten times. The V gene is TRBV7-9, the J gene TRBJ2-3; the match to TRBD2 covers 7 bases. V gave up 6 bases and J gave up 5 bases; unmatched junction bases: 14. The CDR3 has 16 amino acids. CDR1 SEHNR and CDR2 FQNEAQ come from the germline V gene (reference sequence). The CDR3 DNA follows: TGTGCCAGCAGTCCCACGACTAGCTCGGTTTTAGATACGCAGTATTTT. Amino acids: CASSPTTSSVLDTQYF.

The J gene is TRBJ1-2, the V gene TRBV29-1, with 10 bases that match TRBD1. J lost 4 bases, V lost 5 bases, and 4 bases had no gene match. The germline V gene has CDR1 SQVTM and CDR2 ANQGSEA. The CDR3 is made up of 13 amino acids. The CDR3 sequence is CSVLGDRGYGYTF. CDR3 sequence (DNA): TGCAGCGTTCTAGGGGACAGGGGCTATGGCTACACCTTC. The full variable domain, completed using reference TRBV29-1 and TRBJ1-2, is SAVISQKPSRDICQRGTSLTIQCQVDSQVTMMFWYRQQPGQSLTLIATANQGSEATYESGFVIDKFPISRPNLTFSTLTVSNMSPEDSSIYLCSVLGDRGYGYTFGSGTRLTVV.

Ten or more counts support this clonotype. The chain is built from TRBV5-1 and TRBJ2-5; 9 bases align to TRBD2. Germline CDR1 SGHRS, CDR2 YFSETQ. The CDR3 length is 16 residues. With V trimmed by 4 bases and J by 2 bases, 9 bases remained unmatched. CDR3 sequence reads: CASSQTSGRKQETQYF. The CDR3 DNA sequence: TGCGCCAGCAGCCAGACTAGCGGAAGGAAACAAGAGACCCAGTACTTC.

This clonotype has at least ten counts. This rearrangement joins TRBV27 to TRBJ2-7, with D possibly matching TRBD1 (5 bases). Trimming left V 4 bases short and J 3 bases short, with 13 bases between. The CDR3 consists of 14 residues. Looked up from germline, CDR1 is MNHEY and CDR2 is SMNVEV (reference sequence). The CDR3 region is CASSSQGLIYEQYF. CDR3 nucleotide sequence: TGTGCCAGCAGTTCGCAGGGCTTAATCTACGAGCAGTACTTC.

The chain has TRBV20-1 and TRBJ1-2; D is possibly TRBD1 (5 bases). The CDR3 has 15 amino acids. Germline CDR1 is DFQATT and CDR2 is SNEGSKA (reference sequence). The ends were cut back, 6 bases at V and 4 bases at J, with 21 bases in the middle. CDR3 nucleotides: TGCAGTGCCAACCCCATAGGGGACGTCGGCTATGGCTACACCTTC. This codes for CSANPIGDVGYGYTF.

This clonotype turned up a few times. The V gene is TRBV7-9, the J gene TRBJ2-7; TRBD2 agrees at 8 bases. The CDR3 runs to 14 residues. Germline CDR1 reads SEHNR; CDR2 reads FQNEAQ (reference sequence). The V and J ends lost 4 bases and 2 bases, in that order; junction bases with no gene match: 4. For the CDR3, the DNA is TGTGCCAGCAGCTCTAGCGGGCCGCCCTACGAGCAGTACTTC. It translates to CASSSSGPPYEQYF.

V gene TRBV24-1 combines with J gene TRBJ1-5, with 11 bases fitting TRBD1. The germline CDR1 and CDR2 sequences are KGHDR and SFDVKD. The CDR3 is 14 amino acids. The J segment lost 6 bases and the V segment lost 7 bases, leaving 4 bases of the junction unmatched. CDR3 sequence: CATSGQGAFQPQHF. The CDR3 region has the DNA TGTGCCACCAGCGGACAGGGGGCTTTTCAGCCCCAGCATTTT.

The chain combines TRBV9 with TRBJ1-1, with D unclear. Trimming stripped 2 bases from V and 1 base from J, with 15 bases between. The CDR3 is 16 amino acids. From germline, CDR1 is SGDLS and CDR2 YYNGEE. As DNA, the CDR3 is TGTGCCAGCAGCGTTTTTGAAGGGCGGGGGAACACTGAAGCTTTCTTT. Protein: CASSVFEGRGNTEAFF.